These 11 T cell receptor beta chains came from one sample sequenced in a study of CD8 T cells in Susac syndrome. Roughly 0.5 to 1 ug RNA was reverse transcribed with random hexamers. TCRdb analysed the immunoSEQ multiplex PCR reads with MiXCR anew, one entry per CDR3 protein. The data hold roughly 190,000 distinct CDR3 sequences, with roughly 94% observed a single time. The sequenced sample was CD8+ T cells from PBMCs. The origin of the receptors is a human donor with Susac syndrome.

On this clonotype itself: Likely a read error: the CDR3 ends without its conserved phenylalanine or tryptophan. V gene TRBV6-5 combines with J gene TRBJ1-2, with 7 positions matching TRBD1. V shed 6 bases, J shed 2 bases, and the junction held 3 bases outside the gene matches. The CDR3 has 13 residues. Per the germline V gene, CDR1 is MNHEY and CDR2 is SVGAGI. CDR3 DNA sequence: TGTGCCAGCAGCAAGGACAGGAACTATGGCTACACCTCC. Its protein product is CASSKDRNYGYTS.

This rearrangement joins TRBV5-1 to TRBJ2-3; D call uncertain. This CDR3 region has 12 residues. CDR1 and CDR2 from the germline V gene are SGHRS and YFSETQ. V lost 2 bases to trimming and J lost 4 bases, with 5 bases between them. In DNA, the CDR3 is TGCGCCAGCAGCTTCAACCCAGATACGCAGTATTTT. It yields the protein CASSFNPDTQYF.

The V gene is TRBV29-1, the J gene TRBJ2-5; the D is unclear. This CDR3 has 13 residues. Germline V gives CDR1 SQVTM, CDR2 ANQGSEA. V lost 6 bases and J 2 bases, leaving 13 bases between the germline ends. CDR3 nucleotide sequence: TGCAGCGTGGTCCGCGACGGACAAGAGACCCAGTACTTC. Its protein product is CSVVRDGQETQYF.

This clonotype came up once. DNA for the CDR3: TGTGCCAGCGGAGAGGGCTGGTACGAGCAGTACTTC. Protein sequence: CASGEGWYEQYF. This chain uses TRBV6-5 with TRBJ2-7, with a possible D match to TRBD2 (5 bases). V lost 8 bases and J 4 bases, leaving 12 bases between the germline ends. The CDR3 length is 12 residues. Germline V gene lookup returns CDR1 MNHEY and CDR2 SVGAGI.

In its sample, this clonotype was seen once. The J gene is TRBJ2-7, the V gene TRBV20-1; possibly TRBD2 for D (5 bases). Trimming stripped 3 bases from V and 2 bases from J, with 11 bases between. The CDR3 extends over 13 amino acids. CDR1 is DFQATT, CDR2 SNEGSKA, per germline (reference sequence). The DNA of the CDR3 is TGCAGTGCTAGTAATCGGAGGACCTACGAGCAGTACTTC. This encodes CSASNRRTYEQYF.

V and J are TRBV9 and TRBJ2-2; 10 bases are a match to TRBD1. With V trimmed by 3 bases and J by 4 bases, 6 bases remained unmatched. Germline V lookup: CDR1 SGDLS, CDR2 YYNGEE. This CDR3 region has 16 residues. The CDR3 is CASSGRGQGSTGELFF. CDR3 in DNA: TGTGCCAGCAGCGGGAGGGGACAGGGGTCCACCGGGGAGCTGTTTTTT.

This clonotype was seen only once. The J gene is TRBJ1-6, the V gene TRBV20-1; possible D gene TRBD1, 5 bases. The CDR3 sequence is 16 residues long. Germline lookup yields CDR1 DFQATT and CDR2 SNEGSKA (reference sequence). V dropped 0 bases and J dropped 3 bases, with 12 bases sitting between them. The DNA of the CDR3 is TGCAGTGCTAGAGATCCGGGACCGCTCTATAATTCACCCCTCCACTTT. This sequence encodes CSARDPGPLYNSPLHF.

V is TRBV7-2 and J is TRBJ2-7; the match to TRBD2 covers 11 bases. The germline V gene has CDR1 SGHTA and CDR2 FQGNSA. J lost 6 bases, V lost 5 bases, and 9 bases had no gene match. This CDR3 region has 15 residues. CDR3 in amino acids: CASSLTSGGRGEQYF. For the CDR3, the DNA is TGTGCCAGCAGCCTAACTAGCGGGGGAAGAGGCGAGCAGTACTTC.

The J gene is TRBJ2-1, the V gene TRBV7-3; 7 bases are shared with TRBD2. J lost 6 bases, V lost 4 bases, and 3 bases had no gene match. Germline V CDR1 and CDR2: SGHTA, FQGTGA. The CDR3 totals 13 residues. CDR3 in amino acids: CASSSPGGNEQFF. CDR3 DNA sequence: TGTGCCAGCAGCTCCCCGGGGGGCAATGAGCAGTTCTTC.

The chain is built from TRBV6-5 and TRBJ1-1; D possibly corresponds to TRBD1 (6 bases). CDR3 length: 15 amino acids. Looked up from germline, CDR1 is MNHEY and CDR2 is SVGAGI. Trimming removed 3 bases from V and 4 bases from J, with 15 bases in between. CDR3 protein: CASSYVGGGFTEAFF. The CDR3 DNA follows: TGTGCCAGCAGTTATGTAGGGGGGGGCTTCACTGAAGCTTTCTTT.

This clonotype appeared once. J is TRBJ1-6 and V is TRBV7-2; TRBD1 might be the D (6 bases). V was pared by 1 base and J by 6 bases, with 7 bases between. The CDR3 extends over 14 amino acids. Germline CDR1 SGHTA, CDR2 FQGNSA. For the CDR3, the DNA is TGTGCCAGCAGCTTAGGAGGGGGTAATTCACCCCTCCACTTT. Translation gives CASSLGGGNSPLHF.